One and the same sample provided the 11 T cell receptor beta chains below, sequenced in a study of T cell responses to AZD1222 COVID-19 vaccine. Clones were read by immunoSEQ multiplex PCR, and TCRdb kept only the in-frame ones, dropping some. The table records around 100,000 clones, 65% to 85% of them present only once. Sequencing used peripheral blood, obtained on day 0 of AZD1222 vaccination. These receptors all stem from an adult in good health.

The V gene is TRBV18, the J gene TRBJ1-1; possibly TRBD1 for D (6 bases). The ends were cut back, 1 base at V and 4 bases at J, with 19 bases in the middle. CDR3 length equals 17 residues. Germline CDR1 reads KGHSH; CDR2 reads LQKENI. The CDR3 protein is CASSPRAGDTKGTEAFF. The CDR3 region has the DNA TGTGCCAGCTCACCACGGGCAGGGGATACGAAGGGCACTGAAGCTTTCTTT. Variable domain in full (rest from reference TRBV18 and TRBJ1-1): NAGVMQNPRHLVRRRGQEARLRCSPMKGHSHVYWYRQLPEEGLKFMVYLQKENIIDESGMPKERFSAEFPKEGPSILRIQQVVRGDSAAYFCASSPRAGDTKGTEAFFGQGTRLTVV.

This clone has just a few counts. The V and J genes are TRBV29-1 and TRBJ2-7; possibly TRBD2 for D (6 bases). Trimming pared 5 bases from V and 6 bases from J, leaving 17 bases between. Germline CDR1 SQVTM, CDR2 ANQGSEA. This CDR3 comprises 13 residues. For the CDR3, the DNA is TGCAGCGTTAGACTAGTTGCTGTCTCCGAGCAGTACTTC. Its protein product is CSVRLVAVSEQYF.

This rearrangement joins TRBV6-5 to TRBJ2-1; D unresolved. There are 13 residues in the CDR3. CDR1 and CDR2 from the germline V gene are MNHEY and SVGAGI. The V end lost 5 bases, the J end lost 5 bases, and 10 bases lay between the germline ends. CDR3 protein: CASSPTINNEQFF. CDR3 DNA sequence: TGTGCCAGCAGTCCCACTATCAACAATGAGCAGTTCTTC.

This clone was recorded a few times. This sequence joins TRBV29-1 and TRBJ1-2, with D possibly TRBD1 on 6 matching bases. CDR3 size: 13 residues. The germline CDR1 and CDR2 sequences are SQVTM and ANQGSEA. V lost 2 bases to trimming and J lost 3 bases, with 10 bases between them. CDR3 residues: CSVERGRDYGYTF. The CDR3 region has the DNA TGCAGCGTTGAACGGGGGCGCGACTATGGCTACACCTTC.

The rearrangement uses TRBV28 and TRBJ1-1; 8 nucleotides match TRBD1. The CDR3 has 15 amino acids. Trimming at V came to 7 bases and at J to 1 base, leaving 8 bases not matched to a gene. Germline values: CDR1 MDHEN, CDR2 SYDVKM. The CDR3 loop reads CASTSRGTGNTEAFF. CDR3 DNA sequence: TGTGCCAGCACTTCACGGGGGACAGGGAACACTGAAGCTTTCTTT.

The chain uses TRBV25-1 and TRBJ1-1; D remains unclear. The CDR3 totals 14 residues. The germline CDR1 and CDR2 sequences are MGHDK and SYGVNS. V lost 7 bases and J 4 bases, leaving 16 bases between the germline ends. In nucleotides, the CDR3 is TGTGCCAGCACGGATCCGGGGAGCCGCACTGAAGCTTTCTTT. Translating it yields CASTDPGSRTEAFF.

The V call is TRBV19, the J call TRBJ2-7; no definite D call. Germline CDR1 is LNHDA and CDR2 is SQIVND (reference sequence). V shed 4 bases and J shed 2 bases, with 12 bases lying between them. There are 14 residues in the CDR3. The CDR3, as DNA: TGTGCCAGTAGTAAGGCAGAGATTACCTACGAGCAGTACTTC. Translated, it gives CASSKAEITYEQYF.

The chain uses TRBV19 and TRBJ2-1, with a weak D call TRBD2 (6 bases). V was clipped by 5 bases and J by 0 bases, with 20 bases between them. The CDR3 contains 18 residues. Germline lookup yields CDR1 LNHDA and CDR2 SQIVND (reference sequence). CDR3 DNA sequence: TGTGCCAGTAGTGGAGGGGACTCGCGGCCCAGCTCCTACAATGAGCAGTTCTTC. This gives the protein CASSGGDSRPSSYNEQFF.

The chain couples TRBV6-6 to TRBJ2-2, with a weak D call TRBD2 (5 bases). V gave up 4 bases and J gave up 6 bases, with 6 bases separating them. Germline CDR1 is MNHNY and CDR2 is SVGAGI (reference sequence). The CDR3 consists of 12 residues. For the CDR3, the DNA is TGTGCCAGCAGTTCCGGGGCCGGGGAGCTGTTTTTT. This codes for CASSSGAGELFF.

The chain has TRBV6-2 or TRBV6-3 and TRBJ1-6; D is unclear. From germline, CDR1 is MNHEY and CDR2 SVGEGT. This CDR3 region has 16 residues. Trimming pared 6 bases from V and 0 bases from J, leaving 12 bases between. Here the CDR3 reads CASSPSLSSYNSPLHF. For the CDR3, the DNA is TGTGCCAGCAGCCCCAGTTTGAGCTCCTATAATTCACCCCTCCACTTT.

The gene calls are TRBV15 and TRBJ2-7; no definite D call. Germline CDR1 reads LNHNV; CDR2 reads YYDKDF (reference sequence). V was cut by 0 bases and J by 2 bases, with 11 bases left in between. The CDR3 totals 15 residues. CDR3: CATSRDIPEPYEQYF. The DNA for the CDR3 is TGTGCCACCAGCAGAGATATCCCGGAGCCCTACGAGCAGTACTTC.